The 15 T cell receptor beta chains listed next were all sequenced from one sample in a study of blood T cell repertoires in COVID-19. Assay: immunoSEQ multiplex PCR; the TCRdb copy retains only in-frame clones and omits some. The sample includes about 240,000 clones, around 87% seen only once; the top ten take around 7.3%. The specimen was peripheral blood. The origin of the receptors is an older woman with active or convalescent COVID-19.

The CDR3 sequence is CASSLFEGRETQYF. The CDR3 region has the DNA TGTGCCAGCAGCTTGTTCGAGGGGAGGGAGACCCAGTACTTC. This chain links TRBV5-5 with TRBJ2-5, with a possible D match to TRBD2 (6 bases). The CDR3 loop spans 14 amino acids. The V and J ends lost 1 base and 5 bases respectively, with 12 bases between them. CDR1 and CDR2 from the germline V gene are SGHKS and YYEKEE (reference sequence).

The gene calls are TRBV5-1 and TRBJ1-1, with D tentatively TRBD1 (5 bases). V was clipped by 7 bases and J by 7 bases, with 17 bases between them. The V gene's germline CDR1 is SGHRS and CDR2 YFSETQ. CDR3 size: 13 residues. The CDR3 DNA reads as TGCGCCAGCTCCGGGGGGGAAGTCGGTGAAGCTTTCTTT. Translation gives CASSGGEVGEAFF.

This CDR3 reads CASSLTPSSYNSPLHF. CDR3 nucleotides: TGTGCCAGCAGCCTGACACCGAGCTCCTATAATTCACCCCTCCACTTT. This sequence joins TRBV5-5 and TRBJ1-6, with unresolved D. The CDR3 sequence is 16 residues long. V was clipped by 4 bases and J by 0 bases, with 11 bases between them. CDR1 and CDR2 (germline): SGHKS, YYEKEE (reference sequence).

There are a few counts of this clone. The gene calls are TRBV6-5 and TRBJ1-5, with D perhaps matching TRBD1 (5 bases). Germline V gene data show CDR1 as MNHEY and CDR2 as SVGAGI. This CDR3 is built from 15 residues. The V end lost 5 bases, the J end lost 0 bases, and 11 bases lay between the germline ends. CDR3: CASSRQYDSNQPQHF. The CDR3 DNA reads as TGTGCCAGCAGTAGACAGTACGATAGCAATCAGCCCCAGCATTTT.

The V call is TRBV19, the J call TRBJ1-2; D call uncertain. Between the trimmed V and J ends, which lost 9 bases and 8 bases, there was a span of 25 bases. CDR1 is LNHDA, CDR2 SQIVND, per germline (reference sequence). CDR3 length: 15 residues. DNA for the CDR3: TGTGCCAGCGAGGCAAGTCCTGTACCTACTCGGGGCTACACCTTC. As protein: CASEASPVPTRGYTF.

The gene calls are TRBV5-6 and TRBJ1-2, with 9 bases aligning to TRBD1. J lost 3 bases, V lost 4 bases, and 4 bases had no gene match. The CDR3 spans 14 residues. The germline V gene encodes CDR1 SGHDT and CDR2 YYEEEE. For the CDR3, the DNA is TGTGCCAGCAGCCAGGACAGGGGTCACTATGGCTACACCTTC. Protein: CASSQDRGHYGYTF. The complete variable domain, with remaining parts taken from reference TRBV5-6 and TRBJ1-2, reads DAGVTQSPTHLIKTRGQQVTLRCSPKSGHDTVSWYQQALGQGPQFIFQYYEEEERQRGNFPDRFSGHQFPNYSSELNVNALLLGDSALYLCASSQDRGHYGYTFGSGTRLTVV.

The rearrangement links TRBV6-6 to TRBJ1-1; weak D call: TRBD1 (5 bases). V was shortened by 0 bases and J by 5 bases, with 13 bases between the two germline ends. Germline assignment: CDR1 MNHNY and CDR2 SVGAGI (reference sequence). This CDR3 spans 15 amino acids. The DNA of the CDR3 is TGTGCCAGCAGTTACTCCCAGGCGGGACCAACTGAAGCTTTCTTT. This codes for CASSYSQAGPTEAFF.

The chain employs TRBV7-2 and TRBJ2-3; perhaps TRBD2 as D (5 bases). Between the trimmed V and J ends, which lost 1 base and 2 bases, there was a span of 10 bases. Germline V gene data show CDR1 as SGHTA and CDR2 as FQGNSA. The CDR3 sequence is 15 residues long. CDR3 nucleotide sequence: TGTGCCAGCAGCTTAGGACTACCCTACACAGATACGCAGTATTTT. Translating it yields CASSLGLPYTDTQYF.

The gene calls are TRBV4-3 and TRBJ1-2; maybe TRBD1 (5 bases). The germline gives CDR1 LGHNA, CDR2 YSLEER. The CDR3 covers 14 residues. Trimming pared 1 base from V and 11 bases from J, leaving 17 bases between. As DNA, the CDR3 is TGCGCCAGCAGCCAAGTGTACAGGCAAGGAATATACACCTTC. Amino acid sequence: CASSQVYRQGIYTF.

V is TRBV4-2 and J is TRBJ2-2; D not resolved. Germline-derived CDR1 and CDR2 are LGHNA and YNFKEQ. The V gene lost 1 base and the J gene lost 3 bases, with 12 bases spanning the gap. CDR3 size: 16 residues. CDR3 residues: CASSQVVGRDTGELFF. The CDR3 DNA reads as TGTGCCAGCAGCCAAGTGGTAGGTCGGGACACCGGGGAGCTGTTTTTT.

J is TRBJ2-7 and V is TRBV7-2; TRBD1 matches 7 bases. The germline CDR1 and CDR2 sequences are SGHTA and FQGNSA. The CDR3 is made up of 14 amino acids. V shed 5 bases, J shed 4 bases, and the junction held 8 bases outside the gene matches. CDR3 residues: CASSLRGWGYEQYF. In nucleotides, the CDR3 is TGTGCCAGCAGCCTCAGGGGGTGGGGGTACGAGCAGTACTTC.

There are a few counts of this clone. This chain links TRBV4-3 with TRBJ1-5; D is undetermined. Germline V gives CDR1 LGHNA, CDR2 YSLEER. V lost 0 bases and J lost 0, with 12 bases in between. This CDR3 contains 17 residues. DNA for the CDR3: TGCGCCAGCAGCCAAGAAGTCGGGGATCTTAGCAATCAGCCCCAGCATTTT. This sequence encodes CASSQEVGDLSNQPQHF.

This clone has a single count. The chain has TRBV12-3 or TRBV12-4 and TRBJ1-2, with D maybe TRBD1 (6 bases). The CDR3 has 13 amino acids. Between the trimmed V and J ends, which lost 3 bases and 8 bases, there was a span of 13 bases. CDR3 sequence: CASSFRDTEGYTF. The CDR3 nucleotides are TGTGCCAGCAGTTTCAGGGACACGGAGGGCTACACCTTC.

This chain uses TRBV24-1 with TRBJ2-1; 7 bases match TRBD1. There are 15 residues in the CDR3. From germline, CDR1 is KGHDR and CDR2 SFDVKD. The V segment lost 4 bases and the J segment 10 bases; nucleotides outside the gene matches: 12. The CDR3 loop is CATSDGTAEQLEQFF. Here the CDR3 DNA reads TGTGCCACCAGTGACGGGACAGCAGAGCAATTGGAGCAGTTCTTC.

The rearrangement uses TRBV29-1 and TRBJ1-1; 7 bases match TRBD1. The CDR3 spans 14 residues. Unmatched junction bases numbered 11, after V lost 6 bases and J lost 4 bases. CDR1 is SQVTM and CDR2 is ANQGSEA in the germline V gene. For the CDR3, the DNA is TGCAGCGTCAAAACACAGGGGACTTTCACTGAAGCTTTCTTT. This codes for CSVKTQGTFTEAFF.